Each of the 10 T cell receptor beta chains below was sequenced from the same sample in a study of blood T cell repertoires in COVID-19. Assay: immunoSEQ multiplex PCR; the TCRdb copy retains only in-frame clones and omits some. The sample consists of 35,000 to 45,000 clones, roughly 88% of them appearing once. Specimen: peripheral blood. These receptors were taken from a human donor in a cohort sampled during active COVID-19.

This clone was detected only once. This chain joins TRBV6-2 or TRBV6-3 and TRBJ2-7; 12 positions agree with TRBD2. Trimming at V came to 6 bases and at J to 3 bases, leaving 9 bases not matched to a gene. The CDR3 covers 16 residues. Germline V gene lookup returns CDR1 MNHEY and CDR2 SVGEGT. CDR3 protein: CASSPTTSGGNYEQYF. The CDR3 DNA reads as TGTGCCAGCAGCCCTACGACTAGCGGGGGAAACTACGAGCAGTACTTC.

The gene calls are TRBV7-2 and TRBJ1-5; D perhaps matches TRBD1 (5 bases). Trimming took 4 bases from V and 3 from J, leaving 16 bases between them. CDR1 and CDR2 from the germline V gene are SGHTA and FQGNSA. The CDR3 loop spans 16 amino acids. CDR3 in DNA: TGTGCCAGCAGCTCGGCGGGGCAGGGAAACAATCAGCCCCAGCATTTT. It yields the protein CASSSAGQGNNQPQHF.

J is TRBJ2-1 and V is TRBV6-2 or TRBV6-3; 9 bases are a match to TRBD2. The germline V gene encodes CDR1 MNHEY and CDR2 SVGEGT. This CDR3 comprises 15 residues. Trimming cost V 0 bases and J 9 bases; bases outside gene matches: 6. CDR3 loop: CASSYSGGGASEQFF. As DNA, the CDR3 is TGTGCCAGCAGTTACTCTGGCGGGGGGGCAAGTGAGCAGTTCTTC.

This chain joins TRBV7-9 and TRBJ1-1; D not certain. This CDR3 is built from 13 residues. Germline CDR1 SEHNR, CDR2 FQNEAQ (reference sequence). The germline V and J ends were trimmed by 5 bases and 0 bases, with 7 bases remaining between them. This CDR3 reads CASSLSMNTEAFF. DNA of the CDR3: TGTGCCAGCAGCCTATCCATGAACACTGAAGCTTTCTTT.

The V and J genes are TRBV6-6 and TRBJ1-1; 8 nucleotides align to TRBD1. The CDR3 extends over 14 amino acids. With 6 bases clipped from V and 4 bases from J, the junction kept 7 bases outside the gene matches. Germline V gives CDR1 MNHNY, CDR2 SVGAGI (reference sequence). CDR3 sequence reads: CASRGTGEGTEAFF. The CDR3 bases are TGTGCCAGCAGAGGGACAGGTGAGGGCACTGAAGCTTTCTTT.

The chain carries TRBV5-5 and TRBJ2-7; 8 bases map to TRBD1. CDR1 and CDR2 (germline): SGHKS, YYEKEE (reference sequence). Germline trimming cut 4 bases from V and 3 bases from J; bases unmatched to any gene: 3. This CDR3 has 13 amino acids. The chain's CDR3 is CASSGGQGYEQYF. DNA for the CDR3: TGTGCCAGCAGCGGTGGACAGGGCTACGAGCAGTACTTC.

This clone appeared a single time. CDR3 DNA sequence: TGCGCCAGCAGCTTGGTGGCAGGGGGAAACACCGGGGAGCTGTTTTTT. It specifies CASSLVAGGNTGELFF. The V gene is TRBV5-1, the J gene TRBJ2-2, with 7 bases identical to TRBD1. The germline gives CDR1 SGHRS, CDR2 YFSETQ. Trimming removed 0 bases from V and 2 bases from J; junction bases left unmatched: 4. The CDR3 covers 16 residues.

V usage is TRBV13 and J usage is TRBJ2-3; possible D gene TRBD2, 6 bases. CDR1 PRHDT and CDR2 FYEKMQ come from the germline V gene (reference sequence). This CDR3 has 14 residues. Trimming shortened V by 5 bases and J by 0 bases, and 9 bases separated the two germline ends. The CDR3 is CASSPGTSTDTQYF. As DNA, the CDR3 is TGTGCCAGCAGCCCTGGGACTAGCACAGATACGCAGTATTTT.

The V call is TRBV6-5, the J call TRBJ2-7, with TRBD2 matching 12 bases. The CDR3 totals 15 residues. The V gene's germline CDR1 is MNHEY and CDR2 SVGAGI. V lost 4 bases to trimming and J lost 5 bases; unmatched junction nucleotides: 6. CDR3 in amino acids: CASSSLAGGSNEQYF. Written as DNA, the CDR3 is TGTGCCAGCAGTTCCCTAGCGGGGGGGTCGAACGAGCAGTACTTC.

The rearrangement joins TRBV18 to TRBJ1-2; TRBD1 agrees at 10 bases. Trimming cost V 3 bases and J 4 bases; bases outside gene matches: 2. The CDR3 extends over 14 amino acids. Germline-derived CDR1 and CDR2 are KGHSH and LQKENI. This CDR3 is CASSPGQGVYGYTF. DNA for the CDR3: TGTGCCAGCTCACCCGGACAGGGGGTCTATGGCTACACCTTC.